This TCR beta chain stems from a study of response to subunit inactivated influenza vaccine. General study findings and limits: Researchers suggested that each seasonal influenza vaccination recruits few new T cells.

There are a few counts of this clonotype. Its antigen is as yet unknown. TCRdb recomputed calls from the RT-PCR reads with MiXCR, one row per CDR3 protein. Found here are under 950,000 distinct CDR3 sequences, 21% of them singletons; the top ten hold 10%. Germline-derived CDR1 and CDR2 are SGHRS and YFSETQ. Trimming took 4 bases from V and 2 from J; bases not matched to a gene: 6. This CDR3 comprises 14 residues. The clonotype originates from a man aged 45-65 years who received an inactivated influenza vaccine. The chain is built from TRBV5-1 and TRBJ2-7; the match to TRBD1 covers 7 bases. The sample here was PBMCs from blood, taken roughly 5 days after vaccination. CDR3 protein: CASSTMTGPYEQYF. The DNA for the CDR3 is TGCGCCAGCAGCACCATGACAGGGCCCTACGAGCAGTACTTC. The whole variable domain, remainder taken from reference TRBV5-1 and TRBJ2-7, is KAGVTQTPRYLIKTRGQQVTLSCSPISGHRSVSWYQQTPGQGLQFLFEYFSETQRNKGNFPGRFSGRQFSNSRSEMNVSTLELGDSALYLCASSTMTGPYEQYFGPGTRLTVT.